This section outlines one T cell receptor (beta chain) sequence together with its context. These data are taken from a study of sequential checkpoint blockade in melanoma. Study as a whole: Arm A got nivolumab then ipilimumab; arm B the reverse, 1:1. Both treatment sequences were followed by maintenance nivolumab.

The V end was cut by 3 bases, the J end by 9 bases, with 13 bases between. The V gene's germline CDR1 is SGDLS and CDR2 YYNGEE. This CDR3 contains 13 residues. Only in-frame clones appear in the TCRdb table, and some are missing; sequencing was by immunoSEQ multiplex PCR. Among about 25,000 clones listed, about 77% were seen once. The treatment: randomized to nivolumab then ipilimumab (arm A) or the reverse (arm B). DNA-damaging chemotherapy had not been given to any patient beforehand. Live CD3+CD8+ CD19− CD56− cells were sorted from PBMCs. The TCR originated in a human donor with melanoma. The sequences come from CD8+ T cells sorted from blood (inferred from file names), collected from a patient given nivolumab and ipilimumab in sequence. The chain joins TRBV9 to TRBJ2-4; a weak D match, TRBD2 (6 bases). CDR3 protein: CASSGGDGGIQYF. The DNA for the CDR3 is TGTGCCAGCAGCGGGGGGGATGGAGGCATTCAGTACTTC. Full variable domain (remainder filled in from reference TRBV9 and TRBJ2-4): DSGVTQTPKHLITATGQRVTLRCSPRSGDLSVYWYQQSLDQGLQFLIQYYNGEERAKGNILERFSAQQFPDLHSELNLSSLELGDSALYFCASSGGDGGIQYFGAGTRLSVL.